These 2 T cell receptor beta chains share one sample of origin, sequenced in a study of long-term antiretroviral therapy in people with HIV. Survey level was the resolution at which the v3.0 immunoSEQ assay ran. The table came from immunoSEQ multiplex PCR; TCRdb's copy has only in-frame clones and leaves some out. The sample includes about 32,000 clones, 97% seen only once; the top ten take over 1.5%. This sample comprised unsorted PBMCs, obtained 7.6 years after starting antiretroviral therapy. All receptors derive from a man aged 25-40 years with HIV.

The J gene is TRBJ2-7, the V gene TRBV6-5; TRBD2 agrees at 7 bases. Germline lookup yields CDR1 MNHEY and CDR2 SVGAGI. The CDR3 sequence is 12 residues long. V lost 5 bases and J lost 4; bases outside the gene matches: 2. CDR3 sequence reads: CASSRGGYEQYF. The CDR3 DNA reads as TGTGCCAGCAGTCGCGGGGGATACGAGCAGTACTTC.

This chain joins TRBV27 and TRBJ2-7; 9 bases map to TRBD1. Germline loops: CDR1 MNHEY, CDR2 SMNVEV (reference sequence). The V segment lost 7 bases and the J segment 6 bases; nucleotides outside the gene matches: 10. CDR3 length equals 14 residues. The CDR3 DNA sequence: TGTGCCAGCACTACTAGTGGACAGGGGACCGAGCAGTACTTC. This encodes CASTTSGQGTEQYF.